Given below is one TCR beta chain in context. This sample is part of a study of blood T cell repertoires in COVID-19. For the study at large: Samples came from the United States, Italy and Spain, spanning acute and convalescent COVID-19. From T cells, B-cell-depleted T cells, or PBMCs came the material, which was cDNA or gDNA.

Authors' methods: Nucleated cell number was recorded as an estimate derived from reference gene primer amplification. The table came from immunoSEQ multiplex PCR; TCRdb's copy has only in-frame clones and leaves some out. The V and J calls and clone size are taken from that table; D and trimming were inferred from the DNA. The sample records under 250,000 clones, about 91% being singletons. Patients in Seattle were enrolled during active infection, then followed longitudinally. Trimming shortened V by 6 bases and J by 4 bases, and 15 bases separated the two germline ends. Germline V gene lookup returns CDR1 SQVTM and CDR2 ANQGSEA. The CDR3 has 13 residues.

The chain recombines TRBV29-1 with TRBJ1-2; TRBD1 is a possible D gene (5 bases). The sequence was collected from a woman aged 25-40 years with COVID-19, enrolled during active disease. The sequencing sample was made of peripheral blood. The CDR3, as DNA: TGCAGCGTCCGAAGCTTGGGGGGCTATGGCTACACCTTC. It codes for CSVRSLGGYGYTF.